This TCR beta chain was sequenced in a study of control samples from healthy donors and cancer patients. The V and J ends lost 2 bases and 3 bases respectively, with 11 bases between them. Germline loops: CDR1 SEHNR, CDR2 FQNEAQ (reference sequence). The length of the CDR3 is 15 residues. Sequenced by immunoSEQ multiplex PCR; TCRdb stores in-frame clones only, minus some. The sample shows fewer than 200,000 clones, 90% of them seen only once. The receptor comes from a woman aged 50 to 65 in good health. The specimen was blood. The gene calls are TRBV7-9 and TRBJ1-5; no definite D call. The CDR3 sequence: CASSLYLGYNQPQHF. The DNA of the CDR3 is TGTGCCAGCAGCTTATACCTGGGATACAATCAGCCCCAGCATTTT.